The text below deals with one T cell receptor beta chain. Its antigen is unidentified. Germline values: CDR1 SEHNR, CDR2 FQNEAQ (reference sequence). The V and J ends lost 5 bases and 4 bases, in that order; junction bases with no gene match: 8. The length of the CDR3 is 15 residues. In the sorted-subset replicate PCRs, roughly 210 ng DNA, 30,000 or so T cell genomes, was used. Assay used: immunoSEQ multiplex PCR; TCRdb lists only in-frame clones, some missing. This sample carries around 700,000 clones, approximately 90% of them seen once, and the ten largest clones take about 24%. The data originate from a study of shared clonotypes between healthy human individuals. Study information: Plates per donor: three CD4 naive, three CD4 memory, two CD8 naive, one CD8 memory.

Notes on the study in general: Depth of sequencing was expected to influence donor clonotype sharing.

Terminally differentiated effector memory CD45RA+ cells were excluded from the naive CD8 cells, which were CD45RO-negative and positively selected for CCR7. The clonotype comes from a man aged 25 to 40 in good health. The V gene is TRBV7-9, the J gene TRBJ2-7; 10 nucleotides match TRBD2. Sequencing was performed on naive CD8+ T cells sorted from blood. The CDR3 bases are TGTGCCAGCAGCACCAGCGGGAGGGCCGGGTACGAGCAGTACTTC. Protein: CASSTSGRAGYEQYF.